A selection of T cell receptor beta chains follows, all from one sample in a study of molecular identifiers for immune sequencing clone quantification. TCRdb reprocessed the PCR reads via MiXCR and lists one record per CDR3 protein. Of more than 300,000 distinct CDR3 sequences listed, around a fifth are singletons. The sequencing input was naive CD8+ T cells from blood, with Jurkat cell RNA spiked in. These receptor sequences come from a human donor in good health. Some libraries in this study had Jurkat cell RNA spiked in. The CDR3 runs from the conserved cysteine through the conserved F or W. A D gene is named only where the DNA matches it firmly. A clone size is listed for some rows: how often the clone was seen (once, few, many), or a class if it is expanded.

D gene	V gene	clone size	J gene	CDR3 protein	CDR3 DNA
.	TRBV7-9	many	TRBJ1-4	CASRGGHPVGEKLFF	TGTGCCAGCAGGGGGGGACACCCAGTCGGGGAAAAACTGTTTTTT
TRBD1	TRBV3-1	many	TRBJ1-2	CASSPGQGGYGYTF	TGTGCCAGCAGTCCGGGACAGGGAGGATATGGCTACACCTTC
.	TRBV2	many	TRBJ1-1	CASITSAGPTEAFF	TGTGCCAGCATCACCTCGGCTGGGCCCACTGAAGCTTTCTTT
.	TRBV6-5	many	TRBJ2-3	CASSKDRRALYF	TGTGCCAGCAGTAAAGACAGGAGGGCCCTTTATTTT
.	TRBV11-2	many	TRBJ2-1	CASSLNEQFF	TGTGCCAGCAGCCTCAATGAGCAGTTCTTC
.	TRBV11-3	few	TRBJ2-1	CASSLYVSGSNEQFF	TGTGCCAGCAGCTTGTATGTTTCAGGGTCGAATGAGCAGTTCTTC
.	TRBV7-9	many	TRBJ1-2	CASSSQTDYDYGYTF	TGTGCCAGCAGCTCGCAGACAGACTATGACTATGGCTACACCTTC
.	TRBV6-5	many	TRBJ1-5	CASSQDENQPQHF	TGTGCCAGCAGCCAAGACGAAAATCAGCCCCAGCATTTT
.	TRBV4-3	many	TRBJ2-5	CASSPGSSQETQYF	TGCGCCAGCAGCCCCGGAAGCTCGCAAGAGACCCAGTACTTC
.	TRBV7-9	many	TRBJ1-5	CASSGPPGGNQPQHF	TGTGCCAGCAGCGGTCCCCCTGGGGGCAATCAGCCCCAGCATTTT
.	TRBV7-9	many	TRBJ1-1	CASSFSPGVGMNTEAFF	TGTGCCAGCAGCTTCTCCCCGGGGGTAGGGATGAACACTGAAGCTTTCTTT
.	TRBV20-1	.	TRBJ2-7	CSARETGGISYEQYF	TGCAGTGCTAGAGAAACAGGAGGAATCTCCTACGAGCAGTACTTC
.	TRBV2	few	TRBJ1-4	CAVPFLQGTNEKLFF	TGTGCCGTCCCCTTCCTCCAGGGGACTAATGAAAAACTGTTTTTT
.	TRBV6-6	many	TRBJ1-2	CASRTGDVDNYGYTF	TGTGCCAGCCGAACAGGAGACGTTGATAACTATGGCTACACCTTC
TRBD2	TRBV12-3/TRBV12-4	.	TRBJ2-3	CAGMKGLVHLDTQYF	TGTGCCGGTATGAAGGGACTAGTGCATTTAGATACGCAGTATTTT
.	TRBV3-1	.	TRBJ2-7	CASSPRGLFEQYF	TGTGCCAGCAGCCCCCGGGGGTTGTTTGAGCAGTACTTC
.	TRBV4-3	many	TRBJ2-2	CASSPDGPGTGELFF	TGCGCCAGCAGCCCAGATGGGCCCGGCACCGGGGAGCTGTTTTTT
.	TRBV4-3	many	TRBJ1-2	CASSQDKGQNYGYTF	TGCGCCAGCAGCCAAGATAAGGGGCAGAACTATGGCTACACCTTC
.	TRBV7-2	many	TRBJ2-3	CASSGTETSGPHTQYF	TGTGCCAGCAGCGGGACAGAGACTAGTGGGCCGCATACGCAGTATTTT
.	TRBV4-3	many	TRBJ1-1	CASSPDLNTEAFF	TGCGCCAGCAGCCCTGACCTGAACACTGAAGCTTTCTTT
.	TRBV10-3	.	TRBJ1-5	CAISESKWSQPQHF	TGTGCCATCAGTGAGTCTAAATGGAGTCAGCCCCAGCATTTT
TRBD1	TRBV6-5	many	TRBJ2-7	CASSGDRLSYEQYF	TGTGCCAGCAGTGGGGACAGGCTGTCCTACGAGCAGTACTTC
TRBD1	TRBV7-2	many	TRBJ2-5	CASSPVGQGLQETQYF	TGTGCCAGCAGCCCCGTAGGACAGGGGCTCCAAGAGACCCAGTACTTC
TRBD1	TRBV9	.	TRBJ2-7	CASSTGQGDYEQYF	TGTGCCAGCAGCACGGGACAGGGGGATTACGAGCAGTACTTC
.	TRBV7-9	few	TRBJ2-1	CASSPTRGDPSYNEQFF	TGTGCCAGCAGCCCCACACGAGGGGACCCCTCCTACAATGAGCAGTTCTTC
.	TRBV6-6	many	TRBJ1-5	CASSLTRDTGNQPQHF	TGTGCCAGCAGTCTGACCAGGGACACCGGAAATCAGCCCCAGCATTTT
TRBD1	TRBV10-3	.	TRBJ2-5	CAINGQGAEETQYF	TGTGCCATCAACGGACAGGGGGCGGAGGAGACCCAGTACTTC
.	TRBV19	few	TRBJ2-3	CASSILGRDTQYF	TGTGCCAGTAGTATTTTAGGGCGTGATACGCAGTATTTT
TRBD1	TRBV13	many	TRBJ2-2	CASSPDRAGELFF	TGTGCCAGCAGCCCGGACAGGGCCGGGGAGCTGTTTTTT
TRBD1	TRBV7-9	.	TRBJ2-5	CASSLYLLYRGLNQETQYF	TGTGCCAGCAGCTTATATCTCCTCTACAGGGGCCTGAACCAAGAGACCCAGTACTTC
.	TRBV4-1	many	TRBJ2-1	CASSQLRGAHEQFF	TGCGCCAGCAGCCAATTGCGAGGAGCGCATGAGCAGTTCTTC
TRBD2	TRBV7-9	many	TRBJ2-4	CASSLGGSNIQYF	TGTGCCAGCAGCTTAGGCGGGAGCAACATTCAGTACTTC
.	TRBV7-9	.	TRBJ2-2	CASSPLPGPGELFF	TGTGCCAGCAGCCCCCTGCCTGGCCCCGGGGAGCTGTTTTTT
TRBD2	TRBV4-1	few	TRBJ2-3	CASSRDGAGGDTQYF	TGCGCCAGCAGCCGAGATGGTGCGGGGGGAGATACGCAGTATTTT
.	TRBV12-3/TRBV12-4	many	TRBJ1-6	CASSFGRPAYNSPLHF	TGTGCCAGCAGTTTTGGCAGACCCGCCTATAATTCACCCCTCCACTTT
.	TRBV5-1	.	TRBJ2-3	CASKVRTTTDTQYF	TGCGCCAGCAAGGTTCGGACAACCACAGATACGCAGTATTTT
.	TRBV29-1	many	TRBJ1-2	CSVEYADTNYGYTF	TGCAGCGTTGAATACGCGGATACCAACTATGGCTACACCTTC
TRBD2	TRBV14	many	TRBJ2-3	CASSRIGGGITDTQYF	TGTGCCAGCAGCCGAATAGGCGGGGGGATAACAGATACGCAGTATTTT
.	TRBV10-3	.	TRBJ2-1	CAISPSSEQFF	TGTGCCATCAGTCCTAGTAGTGAGCAGTTCTTC
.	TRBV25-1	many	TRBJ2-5	CASSDRKRGETQYF	TGTGCCAGCAGTGACAGGAAAAGGGGAGAGACCCAGTACTTC
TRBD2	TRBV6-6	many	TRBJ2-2	CAILWLAGDTGELFF	TGTGCCATTCTTTGGCTAGCGGGAGATACCGGGGAGCTGTTTTTT
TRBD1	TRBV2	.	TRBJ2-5	CASSEWQGEETQYF	TGTGCCAGCAGTGAATGGCAGGGGGAGGAGACCCAGTACTTC
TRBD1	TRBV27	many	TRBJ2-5	CASSLIQGAEETQYF	TGTGCCAGCAGTCTAATACAGGGGGCCGAGGAGACCCAGTACTTC
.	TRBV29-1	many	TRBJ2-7	CSVEDNGREQYF	TGCAGCGTTGAAGATAATGGGAGGGAGCAGTACTTC
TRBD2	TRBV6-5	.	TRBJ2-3	CASSYSGLAGGSDTQYF	TGTGCCAGCAGTTACTCGGGACTAGCGGGGGGATCAGATACGCAGTATTTT
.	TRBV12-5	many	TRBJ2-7	CASGLELGRQYF	TGTGCTAGTGGTTTGGAGTTAGGGCGGCAGTACTTC
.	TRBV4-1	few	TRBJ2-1	CASSQAGSPSYNEQFF	TGCGCCAGCAGCCAAGCGGGGTCTCCCTCCTACAATGAGCAGTTCTTC
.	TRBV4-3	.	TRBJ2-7	CACSQDRARASSYEQYF	TGCGCCTGCAGCCAAGATAGAGCGCGAGCTAGCTCCTACGAGCAGTACTTC
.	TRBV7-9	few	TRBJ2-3	CASSLVMGREADTQYF	TGTGCCAGCAGCTTAGTAATGGGCCGAGAGGCAGATACGCAGTATTTT
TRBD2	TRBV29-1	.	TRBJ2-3	CSGRLADTDTQYF	TGCAGCGGCCGACTAGCGGACACAGATACGCAGTATTTT
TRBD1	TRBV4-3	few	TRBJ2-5	CASSQEDRGGETQYF	TGCGCCAGCAGCCAAGAGGACAGGGGGGGAGAGACCCAGTACTTC
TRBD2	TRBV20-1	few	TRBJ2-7	CSASPGTSGFPYEQYF	TGCAGTGCTAGTCCGGGGACTAGCGGGTTTCCCTACGAGCAGTACTTC
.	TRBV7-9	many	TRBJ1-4	CASSPEQGGEKLFF	TGTGCCAGCAGTCCCGAACAGGGCGGTGAAAAACTGTTTTTT
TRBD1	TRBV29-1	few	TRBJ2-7	CSVEDPDRGRNEQYF	TGCAGCGTTGAAGACCCAGACAGGGGCAGGAACGAGCAGTACTTC
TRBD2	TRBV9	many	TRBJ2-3	CASSVGAGDADTQYF	TGTGCCAGCAGCGTAGGTGCGGGAGACGCAGATACGCAGTATTTT
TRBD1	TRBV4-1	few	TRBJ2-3	CASSQWDRDPDTQCF	TGCGCCAGCAGCCAATGGGACAGGGATCCAGATACGCAGTGTTTT
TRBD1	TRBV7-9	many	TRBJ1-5	CASSGTGKGNQPQHF	TGTGCCAGCAGCGGGACAGGGAAGGGCAATCAGCCCCAGCATTTT
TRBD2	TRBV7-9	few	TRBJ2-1	CASSSRDPSRTSMYEQFF	TGTGCCAGCAGCTCCCGGGACCCGTCTCGGACTAGCATGTATGAGCAGTTCTTC
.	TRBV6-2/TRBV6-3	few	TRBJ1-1	CASTLTVGGAYTEAFF	TGTGCCAGCACTCTCACCGTGGGGGGCGCCTACACTGAAGCTTTCTTT
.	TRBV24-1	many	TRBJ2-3	CATSDLSQDTQYF	TGTGCCACCAGTGACCTGAGCCAGGATACGCAGTATTTT